The rows below give T cell receptor beta chains drawn from one sample of a study of human T cells and chemical hapten exposure. TCRdb redid the calling of the RACE reads with MiXCR, one entry per CDR3 protein. The repertoire holds 380,000 or so distinct CDR3 sequences, with approximately 5% as singletons. The sequences come from whole blood, collected in connection with sensitization to the hapten diphenylcyclopropenone (DPC). These receptors all stem from a woman aged 45-60 years with alopecia areata. Some clones in this sample may be carry-over from other donors' samples. Both conserved end residues are part of each CDR3. D genes are given only for firm matches. Rows may omit the clone size; those that give it use once, few, many or a size class.

D	size	J	V	CDR3	DNA
NA	many	TRBJ1-5	TRBV29-1	CSVAVSPQGGNQPQHF	TGCAGCGTTGCAGTCTCCCCCCAGGGCGGCAATCAGCCCCAGCATTTT
TRBD1	many	TRBJ2-2	TRBV7-9	CASEGAENTGELFF	TGTGCCAGCGAGGGGGCGGAGAACACCGGGGAGCTGTTTTTT
NA	NA	TRBJ2-3	TRBV2	CAIHIPRDSTDTQYF	TGTGCCATCCATATCCCGCGGGATAGCACAGATACGCAGTATTTT
NA	many	TRBJ2-7	TRBV7-2	CASSLDRQDEQYF	TGTGCCAGCAGCTTAGACAGGCAAGACGAGCAGTACTTC
NA	few	TRBJ1-5	TRBV20-1	CSASQAVVGSPQHF	TGCAGTGCTAGTCAAGCAGTCGTAGGAAGCCCCCAGCATTTT
NA	few	TRBJ2-3	TRBV2	CASSGEDTQYF	TGTGCCAGCAGTGGGGAGGATACGCAGTATTTT
TRBD1	many	TRBJ1-5	TRBV12-3/TRBV12-4	CASSLGTGGSQPQHF	TGTGCCAGCAGTTTAGGGACAGGGGGAAGTCAGCCCCAGCATTTT
TRBD1	many	TRBJ2-6	TRBV6-5	CASFRTGGNSGANVLTF	TGTGCCAGCTTCCGGACAGGAGGAAACTCTGGGGCCAACGTCCTGACTTTC
NA	NA	TRBJ1-4	TRBV20-1	CSARTSSNEKLFF	TGCAGTGCTAGAACGTCAAGTAATGAAAAACTGTTTTTT
NA	NA	TRBJ2-3	TRBV15	CATSRDMFDTQYF	TGTGCCACCAGCAGAGATATGTTCGATACGCAGTATTTT
NA	few	TRBJ1-2	TRBV20-1	CSARDQAASNYGYTF	TGCAGTGCTAGAGATCAGGCAGCTTCTAACTATGGCTACACCTTC
NA	NA	TRBJ1-5	TRBV6-1	CASSEPVSRVSNQPQHF	TGTGCCAGCAGTGAACCCGTTTCCCGGGTTAGCAATCAGCCCCAGCATTTT
TRBD2	many	TRBJ2-7	TRBV5-1	CASSLVAGGKDEQYF	TGCGCCAGCAGCTTGGTGGCGGGAGGTAAAGACGAGCAGTACTTC
NA	many	TRBJ2-5	TRBV29-1	CSVAKIQETQYF	TGCAGCGTTGCGAAGATTCAAGAGACCCAGTACTTC
NA	NA	TRBJ2-5	TRBV30	CAWSSHSLQETQYF	TGTGCCTGGAGTTCCCATTCCCTCCAAGAGACCCAGTACTTC
NA	many	TRBJ2-6	TRBV5-1	CASSGQGTGANVLTF	TGCGCCAGCAGCGGGCAGGGGACTGGGGCCAACGTCCTGACTTTC
NA	many	TRBJ2-5	TRBV5-4	CASSTQTSPAETQYF	TGTGCCAGCAGCACTCAGACTAGTCCGGCAGAGACCCAGTACTTC
NA	many	TRBJ2-1	TRBV28	CASSQTLSSYNEQFF	TGTGCCAGCAGTCAGACTCTGAGCTCCTACAATGAGCAGTTCTTC
NA	NA	TRBJ2-6	TRBV6-5	CASSFQGSYSGANVLTF	TGTGCCAGCAGTTTCCAGGGTTCTTACTCTGGGGCCAACGTCCTGACTTTC
NA	NA	TRBJ1-1	TRBV28	CASSLSGIGTEAFF	TGTGCCAGCAGTTTATCCGGGATTGGCACTGAAGCTTTCTTT
NA	many	TRBJ2-7	TRBV20-1	CSARDISYEQYF	TGCAGTGCCCGGGACATCTCCTACGAGCAGTACTTC
TRBD1	many	TRBJ1-4	TRBV4-1	CASSLTGGREKLFF	TGCGCCAGCAGCCTAACAGGGGGGCGCGAAAAACTGTTTTTT
NA	few	TRBJ2-1	TRBV9	CASSVARDRESDEQFF	TGTGCCAGCAGCGTAGCTAGGGACCGTGAAAGCGATGAGCAGTTCTTC
TRBD1	many	TRBJ1-1	TRBV18	CASSPPGRLIQGRLKAFF	TGTGCCAGCTCACCACCCGGGAGGTTGATACAGGGGCGGCTTAAAGCTTTCTTT
TRBD1	many	TRBJ2-7	TRBV29-1	CSAVTGDRDEQYF	TGCAGCGCTGTGACAGGGGATCGGGACGAGCAGTACTTC
NA	many	TRBJ2-1	TRBV29-1	CSAPGGKHNEQFF	TGCAGCGCCCCAGGGGGGAAGCACAATGAGCAGTTCTTC
TRBD1	few	TRBJ2-7	TRBV6-6	CASDRGRPYEQYF	TGTGCCAGCGACAGGGGACGTCCCTACGAGCAGTACTTC
NA	NA	TRBJ1-1	TRBV2	CASSVVIRAFF	TGTGCCAGCAGTGTGGTAATTAGGGCTTTCTTT
NA	NA	TRBJ1-1	TRBV29-1	CSVVKGRGRTEAFF	TGCAGCGTTGTGAAGGGCAGGGGCCGGACTGAAGCTTTCTTT
NA	NA	TRBJ2-1	TRBV28	CASSSLWEQFF	TGTGCCAGCAGTTCTCTATGGGAGCAGTTCTTC
NA	many	TRBJ2-7	TRBV9	CASSVDSEGYEQYF	TGTGCCAGCAGCGTAGACTCCGAAGGCTACGAGCAGTACTTC
TRBD1	many	TRBJ2-3	TRBV29-1	CSVGQGMTDTQYF	TGCAGCGTTGGACAGGGGATGACAGATACGCAGTATTTT
NA	many	TRBJ2-3	TRBV20-1	CSASQSTGGTDTQYF	TGCAGTGCTAGCCAGAGTACGGGGGGCACAGATACGCAGTATTTT
NA	NA	TRBJ1-5	TRBV6-1	CAVSPRVGSNQPQHF	TGTGCCGTCTCCCCAAGGGTTGGGAGCAATCAGCCCCAGCATTTT
TRBD1	many	TRBJ2-3	TRBV3-1	CASSLRQGGGTWGTQYF	TGTGCCAGCAGCCTGCGACAGGGGGGAGGAACCTGGGGTACGCAGTATTTT
NA	few	TRBJ2-3	TRBV20-1	CSVFELGEDTQYF	TGCAGTGTCTTCGAGCTCGGGGAGGATACGCAGTATTTT
TRBD2	many	TRBJ2-2	TRBV6-1	CASSALAGENTGELFF	TGTGCCAGCAGTGCGTTAGCGGGAGAGAACACCGGGGAGCTGTTTTTT
TRBD2	few	TRBJ2-1	TRBV4-1	CASRSSSGGPYNEQFF	TGCGCCAGCAGATCGTCTAGCGGGGGCCCCTACAATGAGCAGTTCTTC
TRBD1	many	TRBJ1-1	TRBV12-3/TRBV12-4	CASSPIDRGGSEAFF	TGTGCCAGCAGTCCAATCGACAGGGGAGGGAGTGAAGCTTTCTTT
TRBD2	few	TRBJ2-1	TRBV20-1	CSASGIHGGGSSYNEQFF	TGCAGTGCTAGTGGTATTCACGGGGGAGGGAGCTCCTACAATGAGCAGTTCTTC
NA	many	TRBJ1-2	TRBV5-5	CASSLSVPNYGYTF	TGTGCCAGCAGCTTGTCAGTGCCCAACTATGGCTACACCTTC
NA	few	TRBJ2-7	TRBV25-1	CASSESARGLYEQYF	TGTGCCAGCAGTGAATCCGCCAGGGGCCTCTACGAGCAGTACTTC
NA	many	TRBJ1-3	TRBV5-1	CASSSRTGSSGNTIYF	TGCGCCAGCAGCTCACGGACGGGAAGCTCTGGAAACACCATATATTTT
TRBD1	NA	TRBJ1-5	TRBV12-3/TRBV12-4	CASSRDSPRNQPQHF	TGTGCCAGCAGTAGGGACAGCCCCCGCAATCAGCCCCAGCATTTT
NA	NA	TRBJ1-1	TRBV7-3	CASSPRGGRYTEAFF	TGTGCCAGCAGCCCCCGAGGGGGGAGGTACACTGAAGCTTTCTTT
TRBD1	many	TRBJ1-2	TRBV29-1	CSVVTGTGYGYTF	TGCAGCGTCGTCACCGGGACAGGGTATGGCTACACCTTC
NA	NA	TRBJ2-1	TRBV11-2	CASIHSPVGEQFF	TGTGCCAGCATCCACTCCCCAGTTGGTGAGCAGTTCTTC
NA	many	TRBJ2-6	TRBV28	CASSIPGRFSGANVLTF	TGTGCCAGCAGCATCCCGGGACGCTTCTCTGGGGCCAACGTCCTGACTTTC
NA	NA	TRBJ1-4	TRBV12-3/TRBV12-4	CASSTPERRLFF	TGTGCCAGCAGTACACCAGAGAGGCGGCTGTTTTTT
NA	many	TRBJ2-1	TRBV7-9	CASSRLGQANNEQFF	TGTGCCAGCAGCCGCCTCGGACAAGCAAACAATGAGCAGTTCTTC
TRBD2	NA	TRBJ2-1	TRBV6-2/TRBV6-3	CASRGTSMNEQFF	TGTGCCAGCAGAGGGACTAGCATGAATGAGCAGTTCTTC
TRBD2	few	TRBJ2-1	TRBV9	CASSEASGPQFF	TGTGCCAGCAGCGAGGCTAGCGGGCCACAGTTCTTC
NA	NA	TRBJ2-5	TRBV20-1	CSARERLLRSQYF	TGCAGTGCTAGAGAGCGCTTACTAAGGAGCCAGTACTTC
TRBD2	few	TRBJ2-1	TRBV6-1	CASSEGPSGGNEQFF	TGTGCCAGCAGTGAAGGTCCTAGCGGGGGCAATGAGCAGTTCTTC
NA	NA	TRBJ1-5	TRBV27	CASSLSLYSNQPQHF	TGTGCCAGCAGTTTAAGCCTGTATAGCAATCAGCCCCAGCATTTT
TRBD1	many	TRBJ1-6	TRBV18	CASSPRQGEDSPLHF	TGTGCCAGCTCACCTCGACAGGGAGAGGATTCACCCCTCCACTTT
NA	many	TRBJ2-3	TRBV5-1	CASSLAVDTDTQYF	TGCGCCAGCAGCTTGGCCGTTGACACAGATACGCAGTATTTT
TRBD1	NA	TRBJ1-2	TRBV29-1	CSVDGTGILGGYTF	TGCAGCGTTGATGGGACAGGGATCCTTGGGGGCTACACCTTC
NA	few	TRBJ2-2	TRBV24-1	CATSSVSGELFF	TGTGCCACCAGTAGTGTTTCCGGGGAGCTGTTTTTT
NA	few	TRBJ1-4	TRBV16	CASSQSLSTNEKLFF	TGTGCCAGCAGCCAATCTCTATCAACTAATGAAAAACTGTTTTTT